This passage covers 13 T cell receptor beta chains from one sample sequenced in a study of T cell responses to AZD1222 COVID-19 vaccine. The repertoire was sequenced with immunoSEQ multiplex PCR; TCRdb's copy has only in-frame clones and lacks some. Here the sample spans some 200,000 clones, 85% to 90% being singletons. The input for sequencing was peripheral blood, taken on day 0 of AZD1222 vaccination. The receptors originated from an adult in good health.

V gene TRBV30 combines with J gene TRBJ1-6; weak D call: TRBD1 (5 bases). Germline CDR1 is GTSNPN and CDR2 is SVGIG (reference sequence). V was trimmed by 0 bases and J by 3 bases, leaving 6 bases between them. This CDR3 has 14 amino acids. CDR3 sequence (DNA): TGTGCCTGGAGTGTGCAGGGCTATAATTCACCCCTCCACTTT. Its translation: CAWSVQGYNSPLHF.

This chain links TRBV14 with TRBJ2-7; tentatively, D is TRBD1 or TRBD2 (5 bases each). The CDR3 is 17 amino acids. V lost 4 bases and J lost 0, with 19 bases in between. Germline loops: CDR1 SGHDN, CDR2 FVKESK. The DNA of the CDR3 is TGTGCCAGCAGCCTCCCGATGGGGCGGGTACTCTCCTACGAGCAGTACTTC. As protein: CASSLPMGRVLSYEQYF. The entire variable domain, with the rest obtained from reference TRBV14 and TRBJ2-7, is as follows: EAGVTQFPSHSVIEKGQTVTLRCDPISGHDNLYWYRRVMGKEIKFLLHFVKESKQDESGMPNNRFLAERTGGTYSTLKVQPAELEDSGVYFCASSLPMGRVLSYEQYFGPGTRLTVT.

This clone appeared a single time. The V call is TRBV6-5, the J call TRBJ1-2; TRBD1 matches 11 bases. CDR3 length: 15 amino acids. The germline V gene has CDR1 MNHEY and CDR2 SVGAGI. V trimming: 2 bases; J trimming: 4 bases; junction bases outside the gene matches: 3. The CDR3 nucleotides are TGTGCCAGCAGTTACGCAGGACAGGGGGCCTATGGCTACACCTTC. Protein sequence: CASSYAGQGAYGYTF.

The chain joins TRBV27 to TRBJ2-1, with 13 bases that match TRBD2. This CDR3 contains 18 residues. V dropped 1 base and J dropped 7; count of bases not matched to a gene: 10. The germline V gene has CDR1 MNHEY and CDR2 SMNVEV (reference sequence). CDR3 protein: CASSLLPRTSGSLNEQFF. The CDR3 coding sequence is TGTGCCAGCAGTTTATTACCCCGGACTAGCGGGAGCCTAAATGAGCAGTTCTTC.

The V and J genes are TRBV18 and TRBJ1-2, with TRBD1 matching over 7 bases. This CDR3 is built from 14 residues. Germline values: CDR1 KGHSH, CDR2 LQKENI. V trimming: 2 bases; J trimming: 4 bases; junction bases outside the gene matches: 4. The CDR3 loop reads CASSPRGQTYGYTF. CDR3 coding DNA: TGTGCCAGCTCACCAAGGGGACAGACCTATGGCTACACCTTC.

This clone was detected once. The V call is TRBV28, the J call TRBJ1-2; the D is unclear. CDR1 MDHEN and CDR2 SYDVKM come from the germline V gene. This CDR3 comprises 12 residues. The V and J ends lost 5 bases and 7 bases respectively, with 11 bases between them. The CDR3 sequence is CASSRSGGGYTF. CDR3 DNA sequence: TGTGCCAGCAGTAGGTCTGGAGGTGGCTACACCTTC.

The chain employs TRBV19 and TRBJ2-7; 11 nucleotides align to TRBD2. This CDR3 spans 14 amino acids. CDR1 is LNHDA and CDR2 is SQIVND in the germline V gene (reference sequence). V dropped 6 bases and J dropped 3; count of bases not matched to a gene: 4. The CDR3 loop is CASSRTSGLYEQYF. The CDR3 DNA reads TGTGCCAGTAGCAGGACTAGCGGGCTCTACGAGCAGTACTTC.

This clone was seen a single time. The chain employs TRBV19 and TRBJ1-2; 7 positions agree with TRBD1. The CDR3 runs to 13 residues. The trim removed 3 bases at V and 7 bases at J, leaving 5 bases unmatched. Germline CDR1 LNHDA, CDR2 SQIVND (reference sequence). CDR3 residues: CASSISQGGGYTF. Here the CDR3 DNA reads TGTGCCAGTAGTATCAGCCAGGGGGGTGGCTACACCTTC.

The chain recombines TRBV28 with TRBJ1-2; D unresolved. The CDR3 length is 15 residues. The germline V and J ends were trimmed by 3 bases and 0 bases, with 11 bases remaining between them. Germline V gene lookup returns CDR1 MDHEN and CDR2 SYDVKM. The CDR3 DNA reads TGTGCCAGCAGTTTGGCGAGGATAGCTAACTATGGCTACACCTTC. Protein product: CASSLARIANYGYTF.

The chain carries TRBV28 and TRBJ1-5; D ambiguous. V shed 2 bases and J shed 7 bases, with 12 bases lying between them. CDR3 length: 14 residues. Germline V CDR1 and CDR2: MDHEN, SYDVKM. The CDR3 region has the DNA TGTGCCAGCAGTTTAGCCCAGGTGGGGCAGCCCCAGCATTTT. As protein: CASSLAQVGQPQHF.

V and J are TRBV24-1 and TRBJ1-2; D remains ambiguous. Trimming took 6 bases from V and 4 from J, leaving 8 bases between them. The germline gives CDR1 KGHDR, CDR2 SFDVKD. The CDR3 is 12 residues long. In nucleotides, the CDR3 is TGTGCCACCAGTTCAGGTCCCTATGGCTACACCTTC. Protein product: CATSSGPYGYTF.

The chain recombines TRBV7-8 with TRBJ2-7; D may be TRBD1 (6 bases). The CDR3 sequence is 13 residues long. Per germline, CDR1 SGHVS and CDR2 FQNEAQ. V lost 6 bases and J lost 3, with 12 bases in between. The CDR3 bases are TGTGCCAGCAGACCGACAGGACACTACGAGCAGTACTTC. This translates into CASRPTGHYEQYF. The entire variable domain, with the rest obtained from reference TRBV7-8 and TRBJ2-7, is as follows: GAGVSQSPRYKVAKRGQDVALRCDPISGHVSLFWYQQALGQGPEFLTYFQNEAQLDKSGLPSDRFFAERPEGSVSTLKIQRTQQEDSAVYLCASRPTGHYEQYFGPGTRLTVT.

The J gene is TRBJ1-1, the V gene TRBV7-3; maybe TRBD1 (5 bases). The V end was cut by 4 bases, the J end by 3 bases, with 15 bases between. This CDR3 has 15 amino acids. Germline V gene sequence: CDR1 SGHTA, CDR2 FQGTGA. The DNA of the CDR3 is TGTGCCAGCAGCTCCGGGACTTTGGGGGACACTGAAGCTTTCTTT. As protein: CASSSGTLGDTEAFF.